What follows are 8 T cell receptor beta chains derived from one specimen sequenced in a study of blood T cell repertoires in COVID-19. Sequenced by immunoSEQ multiplex PCR; TCRdb stores in-frame clones only, minus some. This table holds around 450,000 clones, roughly 88% found once. Material for sequencing was PBMCs or T cells enriched from blood (not recorded which). The receptors come from a man aged 18 to 30 who had recovered from COVID-19.

The J gene is TRBJ1-1, the V gene TRBV5-1; D might be TRBD1 (6 bases). Germline CDR1 reads SGHRS; CDR2 reads YFSETQ. CDR3 length: 12 residues. V gave up 4 bases and J gave up 7 bases, with 11 bases separating them. CDR3 protein: CASSPGQFEAFF. DNA for the CDR3: TGCGCCAGCAGCCCCGGACAGTTTGAAGCTTTCTTT.

This rearrangement joins TRBV3-1 (or the pseudogene TRBV3-2) to TRBJ1-5; D ambiguous. V shed 2 bases and J shed 3 bases, with 5 bases lying between them. There are 13 residues in the CDR3. Germline V CDR1 and CDR2: LGHDT, YNNKEL (reference sequence). The CDR3 region has the DNA TGTGCCAGCAGCCAATTATCCAATCAGCCCCAGCATTTT. This codes for CASSQLSNQPQHF.

The V gene is TRBV5-6, the J gene TRBJ1-3; perhaps TRBD1 as D (5 bases). CDR1 and CDR2 (germline): SGHDT, YYEEEE. V gave up 4 bases and J gave up 0 bases, with 11 bases separating them. CDR3 length: 15 residues. CDR3 nucleotide sequence: TGTGCCAGCAGCCAAACAGGCAACTCTGGAAACACCATATATTTT. Translation: CASSQTGNSGNTIYF.

The chain links TRBV7-6 to TRBJ2-2; 7 bases are a match to TRBD2. V shed 1 base, J shed 1 base, and the junction held 3 bases outside the gene matches. Looked up from germline, CDR1 is SGHVS and CDR2 is FNYEAQ. The CDR3 contains 16 residues. CDR3 nucleotides: TGTGCCAGCAGCTTAGTTGGGGGGGTGAACACCGGGGAGCTGTTTTTT. It specifies CASSLVGGVNTGELFF.

The gene calls are TRBV27 and TRBJ1-5, with 8 positions matching TRBD1. Germline V gene data show CDR1 as MNHEY and CDR2 as SMNVEV (reference sequence). J gave up 4 bases and V 5 bases, and 7 bases lay outside the gene matches. There are 15 residues in the CDR3. The CDR3 here is CASSPRTGWNQPQHF. DNA for the CDR3: TGTGCCAGCAGTCCTAGGACAGGGTGGAATCAGCCCCAGCATTTT.

The gene calls are TRBV3-1 (or the pseudogene TRBV3-2) and TRBJ1-3; perhaps TRBD1 as D (6 bases). V lost 4 bases to trimming and J lost 2 bases, with 24 bases between them. This CDR3 has 19 amino acids. From germline, CDR1 is LGHDT and CDR2 YNNKEL (reference sequence). The DNA for the CDR3 is TGTGCCAGCAGCCTCCCGGGGGGGGCTTCATTTGCTACTGGAAACACCATATATTTT. This translates into CASSLPGGASFATGNTIYF.

This clone has just one count. This chain connects TRBV28 to TRBJ2-1; D is uncertain. Germline lookup yields CDR1 MDHEN and CDR2 SYDVKM. The CDR3 sequence is 14 residues long. V lost 2 bases and J lost 0, with 5 bases in between. CDR3 nucleotides: TGTGCCAGCAGTTTACCGAGCTCCTACAATGAGCAGTTCTTC. Translated: CASSLPSSYNEQFF.

This clone was picked up one time. This sequence joins TRBV3-1 (or the pseudogene TRBV3-2) and TRBJ1-3, with D hard to call. Germline V CDR1 and CDR2: LGHDT, YNNKEL (reference sequence). The V and J ends lost 3 bases and 2 bases respectively, with 11 bases between them. This CDR3 contains 15 residues. The CDR3 spells CASSQFTTPGNTIYF. Written as DNA, the CDR3 is TGTGCCAGCAGCCAGTTTACCACACCTGGAAACACCATATATTTT.